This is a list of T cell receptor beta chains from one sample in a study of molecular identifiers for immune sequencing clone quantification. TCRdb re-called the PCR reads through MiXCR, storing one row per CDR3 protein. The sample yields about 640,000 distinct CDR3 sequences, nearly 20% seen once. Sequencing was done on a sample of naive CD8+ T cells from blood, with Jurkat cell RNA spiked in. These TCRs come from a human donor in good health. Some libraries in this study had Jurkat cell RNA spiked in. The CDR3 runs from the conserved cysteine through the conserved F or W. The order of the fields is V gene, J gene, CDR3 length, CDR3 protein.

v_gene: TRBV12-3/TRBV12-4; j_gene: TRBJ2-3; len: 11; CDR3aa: CASSLDYTQYF
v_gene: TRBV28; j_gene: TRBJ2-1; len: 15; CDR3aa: CASRNGQGTYNEQFF
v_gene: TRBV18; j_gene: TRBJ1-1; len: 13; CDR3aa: CASSPPGGVLAFF
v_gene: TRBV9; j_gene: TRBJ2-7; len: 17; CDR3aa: CASSENGDGRSSYEQYF
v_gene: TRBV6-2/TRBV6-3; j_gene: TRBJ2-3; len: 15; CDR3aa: CASRTILAVTDTQYF
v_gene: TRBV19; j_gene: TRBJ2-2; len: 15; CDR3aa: CASTSGTRGTGELFF
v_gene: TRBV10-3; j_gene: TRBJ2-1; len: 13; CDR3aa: CAIRERSYNKQFF
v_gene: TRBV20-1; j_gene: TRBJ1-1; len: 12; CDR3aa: CSAGTANTEAFF
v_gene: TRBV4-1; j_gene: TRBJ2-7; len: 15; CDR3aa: CASSQSIGLDYEQYF
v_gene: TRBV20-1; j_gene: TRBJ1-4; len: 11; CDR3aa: CSARDQGKLFF
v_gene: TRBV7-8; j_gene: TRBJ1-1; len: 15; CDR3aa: CASSLVAGGSAEAFF
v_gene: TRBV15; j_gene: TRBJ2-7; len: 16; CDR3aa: CATSRAFRVGDYEQYF
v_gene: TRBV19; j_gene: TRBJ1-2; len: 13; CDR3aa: CTSSFDGNYGYTF
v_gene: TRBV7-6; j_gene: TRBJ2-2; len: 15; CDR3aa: CASSLAGDFTGELFF
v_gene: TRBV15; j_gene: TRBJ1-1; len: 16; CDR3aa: CATSGNRVARNTEAFF
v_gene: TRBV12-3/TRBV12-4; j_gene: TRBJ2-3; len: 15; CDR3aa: CASSFGAAVSDTQYF
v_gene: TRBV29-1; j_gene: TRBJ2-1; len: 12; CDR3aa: CSGTGTYNEQFF
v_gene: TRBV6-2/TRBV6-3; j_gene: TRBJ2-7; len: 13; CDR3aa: CASSYSGDHEQYF
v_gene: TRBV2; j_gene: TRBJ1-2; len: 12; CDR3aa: CGLEHTNYGYTF
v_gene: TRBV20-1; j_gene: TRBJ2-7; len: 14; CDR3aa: CSARDRLVNYEQYF
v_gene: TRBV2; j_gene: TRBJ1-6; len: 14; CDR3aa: CATYGEAYNSPLHF
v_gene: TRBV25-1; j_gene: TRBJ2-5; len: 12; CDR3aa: CASSESGETQYF
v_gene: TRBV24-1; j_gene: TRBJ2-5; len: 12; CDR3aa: CATSDLDETQYF
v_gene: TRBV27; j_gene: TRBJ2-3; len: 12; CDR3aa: CAMKWGQDTQYF
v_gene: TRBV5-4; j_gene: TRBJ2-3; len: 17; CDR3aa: CASSWGTGDGHTDTQYF
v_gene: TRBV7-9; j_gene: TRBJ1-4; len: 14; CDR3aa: CASSLTGSFEKLFF
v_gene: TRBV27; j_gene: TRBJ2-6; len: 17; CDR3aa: CASRGQGPSSGANVLTF
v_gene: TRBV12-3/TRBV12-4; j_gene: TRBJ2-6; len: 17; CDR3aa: CASTSIISPTGANVLTF
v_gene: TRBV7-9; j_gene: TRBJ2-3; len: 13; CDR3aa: CASSSLPPDTQYF
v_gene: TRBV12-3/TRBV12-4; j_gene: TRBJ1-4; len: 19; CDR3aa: CASSLSKGRLGTDWEKLFF
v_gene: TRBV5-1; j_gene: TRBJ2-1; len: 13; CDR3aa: CASSSQGVPEQFF
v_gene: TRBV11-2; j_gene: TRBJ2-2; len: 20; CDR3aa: CASLPWDPGTGGASGGELFF
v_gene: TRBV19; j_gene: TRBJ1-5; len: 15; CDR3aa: CASSSGQGADQPQHF
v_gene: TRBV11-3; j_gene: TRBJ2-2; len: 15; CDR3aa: CASSPADSYTGELFF
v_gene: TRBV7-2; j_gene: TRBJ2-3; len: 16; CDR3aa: CASSPTPGPSTDTQYF
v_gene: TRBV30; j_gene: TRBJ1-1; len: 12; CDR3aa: CAWSVAGTEAFF
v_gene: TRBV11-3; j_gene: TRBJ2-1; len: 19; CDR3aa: CASSGGEGLAGTTYNEQFF
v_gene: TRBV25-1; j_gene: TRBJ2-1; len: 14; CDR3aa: CASVGHSSYNEQFF
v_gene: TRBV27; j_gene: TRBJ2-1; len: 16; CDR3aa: CASSLLSPNGNNEQFF
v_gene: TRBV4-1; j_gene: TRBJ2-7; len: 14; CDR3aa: CASRSSQGGYEQYF
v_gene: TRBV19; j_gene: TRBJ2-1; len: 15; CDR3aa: CASSIGAGVSNEQFF
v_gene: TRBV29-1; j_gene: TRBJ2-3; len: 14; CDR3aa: CSVDIAGSPDTQYF
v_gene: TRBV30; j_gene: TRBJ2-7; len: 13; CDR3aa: CAWSEGQGYEQYF
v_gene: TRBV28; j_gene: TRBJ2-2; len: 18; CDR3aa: CASSLPGLAGGPSGELFF
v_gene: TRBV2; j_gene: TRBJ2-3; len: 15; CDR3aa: CASNTGEFITDTQYF
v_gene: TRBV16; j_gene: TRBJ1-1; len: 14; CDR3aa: CASSQSRQNTEAFF
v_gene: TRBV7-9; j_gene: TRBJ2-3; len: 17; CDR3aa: CASSPAVAGGPSDTQYF
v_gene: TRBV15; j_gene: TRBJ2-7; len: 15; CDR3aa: CATSRAPGHSYEQCF
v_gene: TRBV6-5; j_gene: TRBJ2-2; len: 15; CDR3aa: CASSYSTGLTGELFF
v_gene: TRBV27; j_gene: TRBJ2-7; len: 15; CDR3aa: CASRLAGGPAYEQYF
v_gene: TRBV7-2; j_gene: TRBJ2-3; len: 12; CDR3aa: CASSLHWDTQYF
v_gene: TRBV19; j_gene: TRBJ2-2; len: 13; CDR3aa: CASSWGSTGELFF
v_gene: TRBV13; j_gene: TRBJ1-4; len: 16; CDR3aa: CASSFSGGTANEKLFF